This T cell receptor (beta chain) originates from a study of human CD8 memory T cell subsets (dated by TCRdb to the early 2020s). About the study as a whole: To assess how stem-like (TSTEM), progenitor exhausted-like (TPEX) and effector memory CD8+ T cell subsets are clonally related, the TCRbeta repertoires of these three subsets were compared. Six donors each provided TSTEM, TPEX and effector memory subsets, from which TCRbeta repertoires were obtained. Broader findings and caveats from the paper: Greater repertoire diversity in TSTEM than in TPEX subsets was suggested by Chao1 estimates, potentially reflecting a broader range of specificities. Only TCRbeta chains were sequenced, and the repertoire comparisons were based on over five donors and tested using paired t-tests with Bonferroni correction. Clonotypes were shared with effector memory cells by both stem-like subsets, but only minimal overlap was found between TSTEM and TPEX repertoires, suggesting distinct antigen spectra. Normalized Shannon-Wiener diversity was similarly high in the TSTEM and TPEX subsets, while the effector memory subsets were comparatively less diverse.

CCR7+ PD-1- TIGIT- cells were defined as stem-like memory CD8+ T cells (TSTEM). Density gradient separation was used to isolate peripheral blood mononuclear cells from healthy donor buffy coats. Negative magnetic separation using EasySep or MojoSort CD8+ T cell isolation kits was how the study enriched total CD8+ T cells. For each subset, total RNA was extracted using an RNeasy Mini Kit from duplicate vials of some 150,000 sorted CD8+ T cells. The PBMCs were used either fresh or after being cryopreserved in fetal bovine serum with about 10% DMSO. Fluorescence-activated cell sorting on a FACSAria III was used to sort the CD8+ T cell subsets to purity. TCRdb names NextSeq 550 as the instrument used. A Human TCR Profiling Kit was used to prepare UMI-labeled 5' RACE TCRbeta libraries. Every TCRbeta library was prepared in parallel with an identical number of PCR cycles. Per the original workflow: The number of functional CDR3beta clonotypes in each TCRbeta library ranged from about 2,900 to 20,000. MIGEC 1.2.9 was used for UMI extraction and consensus assembly, with at least three reads per UMI being required. In-frame CDR3beta repertoires were extracted with MiXCR 3.0.3. After each sample was downsampled to 42,000 randomly selected UMIs, diversity metrics were computed in VDJtools 1.2.1. For each sample pair, the repertoire overlap metrics D, R and F2 were calculated in VDJtools using the top 3,000 clones. TCRdb reprocessed the public reads and reports one entry per CDR3 protein sequence, without DNA. TCRdb's processing, not the study's, gives the V and J calls here. The data table for this sample lists about 10,000 distinct CDR3 sequences. The ten largest clones capture approximately 9.6% of the sample.

The germline V gene (reference sequence) supplies CDR1 SEHNR and CDR2 FQNEAQ. From the cysteine through the phenylalanine, the CDR3 covers 13 amino acids. The DNA is not on file. Turning to this clonotype: The antigen this receptor binds is unknown.

The TCR comes from a human donor in good health. Sequenced material: CD8+ stem-like memory T cells (TSCM and TCM) sorted from PBMCs. The cell subset or site label for this specimen denotes: stem-like memory CD8 T cells (TSTEM), CCR7+ PD-1- TIGIT-. The V and J segments used are TRBV7-9 and TRBJ2-4; TCRdb lists TRBD1, though no DNA is available to test this call. The CDR3 loop reads CASSSGTEDIQYF.